Shown below are 32 T cell receptor beta chains from a single sample sequenced in a study of cytomegalovirus exposure and HLA in healthy donors. The PCR employed 60 Vbeta primers together with 13 Jbeta primers. Clones were read by immunoSEQ multiplex PCR, and TCRdb kept only the in-frame ones, dropping some. The data contain 110,000 to 150,000 clones, roughly 74% of them singletons. Material for sequencing was PBMCs. The source of these receptors is a woman younger than 30 in good health and CMV-seropositive.

This clone was observed a handful of times. V gene TRBV9 combines with J gene TRBJ2-7; TRBD2 is a possible D gene (5 bases). The CDR3 runs 13 residues. V was clipped by 0 bases and J by 5 bases, with 9 bases between them. Germline V gene lookup returns CDR1 SGDLS and CDR2 YYNGEE. The CDR3 protein is CASSVDSGDEQYF. The CDR3 nucleotides are TGTGCCAGCAGCGTAGATTCCGGGGACGAGCAGTACTTC. Complete variable domain (other parts from reference TRBV9 and TRBJ2-7): DSGVTQTPKHLITATGQRVTLRCSPRSGDLSVYWYQQSLDQGLQFLIQYYNGEERAKGNILERFSAQQFPDLHSELNLSSLELGDSALYFCASSVDSGDEQYFGPGTRLTVT.

The chain recombines TRBV4-1 with TRBJ1-2; 7 bases are shared with TRBD1. The V gene end was trimmed by 4 bases and the J gene end by 3 bases; junction bases not matched to a gene: 5. The CDR3 loop spans 14 amino acids. Germline values: CDR1 MGHRA, CDR2 YSYEKL. CDR3 sequence: CASSLTGTDYGYTF. The DNA of the CDR3 is TGCGCCAGCAGCCTTACCGGGACAGACTATGGCTACACCTTC.

The chain uses TRBV7-9 and TRBJ1-1, with D possibly being TRBD1 (5 bases). Germline V gene lookup returns CDR1 SEHNR and CDR2 FQNEAQ (reference sequence). This CDR3 comprises 15 residues. V was shortened by 5 bases and J by 5 bases, with 18 bases between the two germline ends. The DNA for the CDR3 is TGTGCCAGCAGCGTCTTTTCAGGGTTTTTAACTGAAGCTTTCTTT. It codes for CASSVFSGFLTEAFF.

This clone has a handful of counts. This chain joins TRBV15 and TRBJ2-7; D possibly corresponds to TRBD1 (5 bases). Germline loops: CDR1 LNHNV, CDR2 YYDKDF (reference sequence). Trimming shortened V by 5 bases and J by 2 bases, and 10 bases separated the two germline ends. The length of the CDR3 is 13 residues. CDR3 protein: CATSSTDTYEQYF. The CDR3 DNA sequence: TGTGCCACCAGCTCGACAGACACCTACGAGCAGTACTTC.

The chain uses TRBV7-2 and TRBJ2-5, with a possible D match to TRBD2 (6 bases). The ends were cut back, 2 bases at V and 2 bases at J, with 15 bases in the middle. Germline V gives CDR1 SGHTA, CDR2 FQGNSA. CDR3 size: 16 residues. The chain's CDR3 is CASSLNGAGSQETQYF. CDR3 sequence (DNA): TGTGCCAGCAGCTTAAATGGGGCGGGGAGTCAAGAGACCCAGTACTTC.

A word on this clone: One junction end disagrees with the germline gene, perhaps due to a read error. This chain joins TRBV5-1 and TRBJ2-1; 11 nucleotides agree with TRBD2. The germline V gene encodes CDR1 SGHRS and CDR2 YFSETQ. The CDR3 length is 14 residues. The CDR3 sequence: CASSLVGSGGEPFF. Written as DNA, the CDR3 is TGCGCCAGCAGCTTGGTGGGTAGCGGGGGGGAGCCGTTCTTC.

The chain employs TRBV6-1 and TRBJ1-2; TRBD1 might be the D (6 bases). V lost 4 bases, J lost 8 bases, and 20 bases lay in between. This CDR3 comprises 15 residues. From germline, CDR1 is MNHNS and CDR2 SASEGT. CDR3 sequence reads: CASSASEAGVRGYTF. The DNA for the CDR3 is TGTGCCAGCAGTGCATCCGAGGCAGGGGTGCGCGGCTACACCTTC.

The genes are TRBV29-1 and TRBJ2-1; 7 bases align to TRBD2. J gave up 4 bases and V 6 bases, and 6 bases lay outside the gene matches. The germline V gene encodes CDR1 SQVTM and CDR2 ANQGSEA. The CDR3 extends over 13 amino acids. CDR3 nucleotides: TGCAGCGTACATACTAGCGCTTACAATGAGCAGTTCTTC. As protein: CSVHTSAYNEQFF.

The genes are TRBV7-9 and TRBJ1-2, with TRBD1 matching over 9 bases. With V trimmed by 5 bases and J by 0 bases, 16 bases remained unmatched. Germline V gene lookup returns CDR1 SEHNR and CDR2 FQNEAQ (reference sequence). The CDR3 totals 19 residues. The CDR3 spells CASSLTRDRVTPSNYGYTF. CDR3 in DNA: TGTGCCAGCAGCCTCACTCGGGACAGGGTCACCCCCTCTAACTATGGCTACACCTTC.

The J gene is TRBJ2-7, the V gene TRBV5-1; D is unresolved. The CDR3 spans 14 residues. The V gene's germline CDR1 is SGHRS and CDR2 YFSETQ. The V gene lost 3 bases and the J gene lost 3 bases, with 13 bases spanning the gap. CDR3: CASSSLDGVYEQYF. The CDR3 region has the DNA TGCGCCAGCAGCTCTCTAGACGGTGTCTACGAGCAGTACTTC.

The chain is built from TRBV7-8 and TRBJ1-5, with TRBD1 identical over 8 bases. V lost 0 bases and J lost 2; bases outside the gene matches: 0. Germline lookup yields CDR1 SGHVS and CDR2 FQNEAQ. The length of the CDR3 is 15 residues. The CDR3: CASSLAGQGNQPQHF. In nucleotides, the CDR3 is TGTGCCAGCAGCTTAGCGGGACAGGGCAATCAGCCCCAGCATTTT.

This chain connects TRBV6-5 to TRBJ2-7, with 15 bases matching TRBD2. V dropped 6 bases and J dropped 7; count of bases not matched to a gene: 7. The CDR3 sequence is 15 residues long. CDR1 is MNHEY, CDR2 SVGAGI, per germline. The CDR3: CASSPGLAGGEEQYF. The CDR3 nucleotides are TGTGCCAGCAGCCCTGGACTAGCGGGGGGGGAAGAGCAGTACTTC.

The chain links TRBV7-9 to TRBJ1-1; D is perhaps TRBD1 (5 bases). The germline V gene has CDR1 SEHNR and CDR2 FQNEAQ (reference sequence). Trimming stripped 4 bases from V and 7 bases from J, with 16 bases between. This CDR3 comprises 14 residues. The CDR3 protein is CASSSQGDWIEAFF. CDR3 in DNA: TGTGCCAGCAGCTCCCAGGGTGACTGGATTGAAGCTTTCTTT.

The chain combines TRBV14 with TRBJ2-7; D perhaps matches TRBD1 (6 bases). The V and J ends lost 1 base and 1 base respectively, with 14 bases between them. Per the germline V gene, CDR1 is SGHDN and CDR2 is FVKESK. There are 16 residues in the CDR3. CDR3 region: CASSQVVGAPSYEQYF. CDR3 bases: TGTGCCAGCAGCCAAGTCGTGGGGGCCCCATCCTACGAGCAGTACTTC.

This clone was seen a few times. The gene calls are TRBV6-6 and TRBJ2-6; D gene ambiguous. Germline V lookup: CDR1 MNHNY, CDR2 SVGAGI (reference sequence). V was cut by 6 bases and J by 0 bases, with 9 bases left in between. The CDR3 is 15 residues long. CDR3 region: CASSLQSSGANVLTF. CDR3 coding DNA: TGTGCCAGCAGCTTACAGAGCTCTGGGGCCAACGTCCTGACTTTC.

V usage is TRBV7-6 and J usage is TRBJ1-4, with TRBD1 matching over 7 bases. Germline V lookup: CDR1 SGHVS, CDR2 FNYEAQ. This CDR3 has 15 residues. V dropped 1 base and J dropped 8; count of bases not matched to a gene: 7. CDR3 DNA sequence: TGTGCCAGCAGCTTAGACACAGGGGTTAAAGAAAAACTGTTTTTT. It yields the protein CASSLDTGVKEKLFF.

The chain has TRBV11-2 and TRBJ2-7; the D gene is possibly TRBD1 (5 bases). This CDR3 contains 13 residues. Germline V CDR1 and CDR2: SGHAT, FQNNGV. V was clipped by 4 bases and J by 5 bases, with 12 bases between them. The CDR3 bases are TGTGCCAGCAGCTCGTTACAGGAACACGAGCAGTACTTC. Its protein product is CASSSLQEHEQYF.

The chain is built from TRBV19 and TRBJ1-1, with D perhaps matching TRBD1 (6 bases). The CDR3 totals 15 residues. CDR1 is LNHDA and CDR2 is SQIVND in the germline V gene (reference sequence). V lost 6 bases to trimming and J lost 8 bases, with 22 bases between them. The CDR3 region has the DNA TGTGCCAGTAGAGAGAGTCTGGGGGCAGGCACCGAAGCTTTCTTT. Translating gives CASRESLGAGTEAFF.

The CDR3 protein is CAWSVQAPTDTQYF. Here the CDR3 DNA reads TGTGCCTGGAGTGTACAGGCCCCAACAGATACGCAGTATTTT. The J gene is TRBJ2-3, the V gene TRBV30; D possibly corresponds to TRBD1 (5 bases). The CDR3 runs 14 residues. V dropped 0 bases and J dropped 3 bases, with 10 bases sitting between them. Germline CDR1 reads GTSNPN; CDR2 reads SVGIG (reference sequence).

This chain joins TRBV7-9 and TRBJ1-2, with 8 bases matching TRBD1. V lost 6 bases to trimming and J lost 3 bases; unmatched junction nucleotides: 9. The CDR3 loop spans 15 amino acids. The germline gives CDR1 SEHNR, CDR2 FQNEAQ (reference sequence). The chain's CDR3 is CASRRQGRRDYGYTF. Here the CDR3 DNA reads TGTGCCAGCAGACGACAGGGGAGGAGGGACTATGGCTACACCTTC.

This chain connects TRBV19 to TRBJ1-1; the D is unclear. The germline V and J ends were trimmed by 5 bases and 2 bases, with 12 bases remaining between them. The CDR3 is 14 residues long. The germline CDR1 and CDR2 sequences are LNHDA and SQIVND (reference sequence). CDR3 residues: CASSHRGANTEAFF. In nucleotides, the CDR3 is TGTGCCAGTAGTCACCGGGGAGCTAACACTGAAGCTTTCTTT.

The chain carries TRBV19 and TRBJ2-1; D is unclear. V lost 7 bases and J lost 2, with 9 bases in between. CDR3 length equals 13 residues. Per the germline V gene, CDR1 is LNHDA and CDR2 is SQIVND (reference sequence). CDR3 residues: CASTGPPYNEQFF. The CDR3 DNA sequence: TGTGCCAGTACTGGGCCACCCTACAATGAGCAGTTCTTC.

The chain joins TRBV7-9 to TRBJ2-5; no definite D call. V gave up 2 bases and J gave up 8 bases, with 12 bases separating them. CDR1 SEHNR and CDR2 FQNEAQ come from the germline V gene (reference sequence). The CDR3 has 13 residues. CDR3: CASSLHSPKTQYF. CDR3 nucleotide sequence: TGTGCCAGCAGCTTACACAGTCCGAAAACCCAGTACTTC.

The genes are TRBV30 and TRBJ2-7; a weak D match, TRBD1 (6 bases). V was trimmed by 0 bases and J by 6 bases, leaving 15 bases between them. Germline V lookup: CDR1 GTSNPN, CDR2 SVGIG (reference sequence). The CDR3 loop spans 14 amino acids. In DNA, the CDR3 is TGTGCCTGGAGTGTAGCAGGGGCCGGAGGCGAGCAGTACTTC. Translation gives CAWSVAGAGGEQYF.

V is TRBV18 and J is TRBJ2-7; the match to TRBD1 covers 9 bases. Germline V gives CDR1 KGHSH, CDR2 LQKENI. V was clipped by 4 bases and J by 0 bases; unmatched bases: 1. CDR3 size: 14 residues. CDR3 coding DNA: TGTGCCAGCTCACGGGACAGGGCCTCCTACGAGCAGTACTTC. This translates into CASSRDRASYEQYF.

This sequence joins TRBV6-1 and TRBJ2-1; no clear D. Per germline, CDR1 MNHNS and CDR2 SASEGT. The CDR3 runs 14 residues. Trimming pared 6 bases from V and 3 bases from J, leaving 12 bases between. In nucleotides, the CDR3 is TGTGCCAGCAGCTCGGGTAGAGGCTACAATGAGCAGTTCTTC. It specifies CASSSGRGYNEQFF.

The genes are TRBV5-4 and TRBJ1-6; perhaps TRBD1 as D (5 bases). This CDR3 region has 13 residues. The V end was cut by 4 bases, the J end by 5 bases, with 7 bases between. Germline V gene lookup returns CDR1 SGHNT and CDR2 YYREEE (reference sequence). The CDR3: CASSLQDNSPLHF. CDR3 DNA: TGTGCCAGCAGCCTACAGGATAATTCACCCCTCCACTTT.

This chain links TRBV5-1 with TRBJ1-2; 7 bases are a match to TRBD1. The germline V gene has CDR1 SGHRS and CDR2 YFSETQ. The CDR3 has 14 amino acids. The V gene end was trimmed by 6 bases and the J gene end by 2 bases; junction bases not matched to a gene: 7. The chain's CDR3 is CASTPRTGNYGYTF. The CDR3 DNA reads TGCGCCAGCACCCCGCGGACAGGAAACTATGGCTACACCTTC. Full variable domain (outside the CDR3, taken from reference TRBV5-1 and TRBJ1-2): KAGVTQTPRYLIKTRGQQVTLSCSPISGHRSVSWYQQTPGQGLQFLFEYFSETQRNKGNFPGRFSGRQFSNSRSEMNVSTLELGDSALYLCASTPRTGNYGYTFGSGTRLTVV.

The V and J genes are TRBV5-8 and TRBJ2-2; D may be TRBD1 (5 bases). Trimming took 4 bases from V and 5 from J, leaving 15 bases between them. Germline-derived CDR1 and CDR2 are SGHTS and YDEGEE. This CDR3 is 15 amino acids long. CDR3 nucleotide sequence: TGTGCCAGCAGCAAGCAGCAGGGATGGACCGGGGAGCTGTTTTTT. It is translated as CASSKQQGWTGELFF.

This rearrangement joins TRBV5-1 to TRBJ1-2, with D possibly matching TRBD1 (5 bases). This CDR3 has 12 residues. V lost 2 bases to trimming and J lost 3 bases, with 5 bases between them. Germline CDR1 SGHRS, CDR2 YFSETQ. This CDR3 reads CASSFRDYGYTF. The CDR3 coding sequence is TGCGCCAGCAGCTTCAGGGACTATGGCTACACCTTC.

The chain uses TRBV19 and TRBJ2-1; TRBD1 matches at 7 bases. The CDR3 consists of 14 residues. Germline V gives CDR1 LNHDA, CDR2 SQIVND (reference sequence). The V segment lost 5 bases and the J segment 5 bases; nucleotides outside the gene matches: 6. The CDR3 loop reads CASSLRDSNNEQFF. Written as DNA, the CDR3 is TGTGCCAGTAGTCTTCGGGACAGTAACAATGAGCAGTTCTTC.

The V call is TRBV5-6, the J call TRBJ2-7; D is possibly TRBD1 (6 bases). The V gene's germline CDR1 is SGHDT and CDR2 YYEEEE. The CDR3 consists of 13 residues. The V end was cut by 3 bases, the J end by 0 bases, with 7 bases between. The chain's CDR3 is CASSSDSSYEQYF. As DNA, the CDR3 is TGTGCCAGCAGCTCGGACAGCTCCTACGAGCAGTACTTC.